This T cell receptor (beta chain) was profiled in a study of Tregs in tolerant kidney transplant recipients. Profiling relied on immunoSEQ multiplex PCR, and the TCRdb table lists in-frame clones only, not all of them. There are tens of thousands of clones in the sample; roughly nine tenths occur only once, and approximately 4.8% lies in the top ten. Germline loops: CDR1 SGHVS, CDR2 FQNEAQ. V was cut by 7 bases and J by 1 base, with 9 bases left in between. The CDR3 covers 13 residues. The sample was CD8+ T cells from blood. The TCR was taken from a human donor in good health. The chain is built from TRBV7-8 and TRBJ2-3; no firm D call. The CDR3: CASIVPGTDTQYF. DNA of the CDR3: TGTGCCAGCATAGTCCCTGGCACAGATACGCAGTATTTT.